The entry below gives a single TCR beta chain sequence along with its context. The sample originates from a study of T cells after yellow fever vaccination. This CDR3 contains 14 residues. Germline V lookup: CDR1 LGHNA, CDR2 YSLEER. V shed 2 bases and J shed 4 bases, with 12 bases lying between them. 5'RACE template switching generated TCR cDNA, adding a universal primer site and UMIs. TCRdb processed the 5' RACE reads anew with MiXCR; each CDR3 protein has one entry. The sample yields some 500,000 distinct CDR3 sequences, 13% seen once. The sample was PBMCs, taken on the day of the yellow fever booster vaccination. This clonotype was sampled from a man aged 30-40 years who received the YFV17D yellow fever vaccine. The gene calls are TRBV4-3 and TRBJ2-7, with no clear D. CDR3 sequence: CASSQNFGVYEQYF. CDR3 nucleotides: TGCGCCAGCAGCCAAAACTTCGGAGTTTACGAGCAGTACTTC.